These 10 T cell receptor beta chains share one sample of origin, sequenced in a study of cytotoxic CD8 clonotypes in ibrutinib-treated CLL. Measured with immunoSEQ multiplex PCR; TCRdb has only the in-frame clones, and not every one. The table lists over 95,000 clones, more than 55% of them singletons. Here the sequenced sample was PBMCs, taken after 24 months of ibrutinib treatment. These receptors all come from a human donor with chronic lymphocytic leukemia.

The CDR3 DNA follows: TGTGCCAGCAGTCAGGGGGCGTCTCGGTCACCCCTCCACTTT. This codes for CASSQGASRSPLHF. This chain joins TRBV28 and TRBJ1-6; 8 bases align to TRBD1. This CDR3 is built from 14 residues. J lost 10 bases, V lost 5 bases, and 7 bases had no gene match. Germline CDR1 and CDR2: MDHEN and SYDVKM.

This CDR3 is CASSSYRHSSGNTIYF. CDR3 nucleotides: TGTGCCAGCAGTTCGTATCGACATAGCTCTGGAAACACCATATATTTT. The chain couples TRBV7-9 to TRBJ1-3; D is unclear. The CDR3 is 16 residues long. The germline V gene has CDR1 SEHNR and CDR2 FQNEAQ (reference sequence). V lost 6 bases and J 0 bases, leaving 15 bases between the germline ends.

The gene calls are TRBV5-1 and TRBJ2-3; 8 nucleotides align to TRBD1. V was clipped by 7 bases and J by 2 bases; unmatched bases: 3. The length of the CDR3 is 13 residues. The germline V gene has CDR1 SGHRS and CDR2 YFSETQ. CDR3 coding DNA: TGCGCCAGCGGCCAGGGGGCCACAGATACGCAGTATTTT. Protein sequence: CASGQGATDTQYF.

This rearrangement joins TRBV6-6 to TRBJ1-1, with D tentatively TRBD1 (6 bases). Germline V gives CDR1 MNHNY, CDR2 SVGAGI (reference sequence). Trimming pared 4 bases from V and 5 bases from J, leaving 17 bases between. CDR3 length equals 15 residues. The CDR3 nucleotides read TGTGCCAGCAGTTCGGCCGACGGGGGCAGGACTGAAGCTTTCTTT. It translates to CASSSADGGRTEAFF.

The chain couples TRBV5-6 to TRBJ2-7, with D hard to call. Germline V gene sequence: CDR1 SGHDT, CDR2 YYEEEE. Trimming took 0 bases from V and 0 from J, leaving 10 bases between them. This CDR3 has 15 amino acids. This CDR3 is CASSLAGYPSYEQYF. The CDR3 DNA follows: TGTGCCAGCAGCTTGGCCGGGTATCCCTCCTACGAGCAGTACTTC.

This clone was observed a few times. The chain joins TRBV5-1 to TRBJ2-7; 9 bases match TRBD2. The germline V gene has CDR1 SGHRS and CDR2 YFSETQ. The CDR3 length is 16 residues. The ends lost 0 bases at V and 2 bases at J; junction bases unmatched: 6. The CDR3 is CASSLVYSGGTYEQYF. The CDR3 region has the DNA TGCGCCAGCAGCTTGGTGTACAGCGGGGGGACCTACGAGCAGTACTTC.

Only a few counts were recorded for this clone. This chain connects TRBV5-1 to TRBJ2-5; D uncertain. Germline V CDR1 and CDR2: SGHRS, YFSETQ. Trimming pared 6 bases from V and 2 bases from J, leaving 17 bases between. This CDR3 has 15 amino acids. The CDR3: CASKLVSGPQETQYF. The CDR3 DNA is TGCGCCAGCAAATTGGTCTCCGGCCCTCAAGAGACCCAGTACTTC.

CDR3 DNA: TGTGCCAGCTCAAGTCAAACAGGGAATGGCTACACCTTC. Protein product: CASSSQTGNGYTF. The chain recombines TRBV18 with TRBJ1-2, with D possibly matching TRBD1 (6 bases). From germline, CDR1 is KGHSH and CDR2 LQKENI. This CDR3 comprises 13 residues. V lost 5 bases to trimming and J lost 6 bases, with 13 bases between them.

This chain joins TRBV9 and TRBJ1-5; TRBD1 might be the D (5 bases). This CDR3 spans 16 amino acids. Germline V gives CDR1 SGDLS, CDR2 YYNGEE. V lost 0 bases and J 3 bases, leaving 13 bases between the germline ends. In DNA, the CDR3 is TGTGCCAGCAGCGTAGGGCAAGGGGAGCACAATCAGCCCCAGCATTTT. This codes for CASSVGQGEHNQPQHF.

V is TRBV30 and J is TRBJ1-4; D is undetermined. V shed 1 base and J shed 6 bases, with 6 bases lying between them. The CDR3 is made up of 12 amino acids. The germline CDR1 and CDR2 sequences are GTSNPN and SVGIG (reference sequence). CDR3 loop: CAWSARDEKLFF. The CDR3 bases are TGTGCCTGGAGTGCTAGGGATGAAAAACTGTTTTTT.